The 27 T cell receptor beta chains below come from one sample, sequenced in a study of shared T cell receptors in the human thymus. The assay was immunoSEQ multiplex PCR, and TCRdb's table has in-frame clones only and misses some. The table lists approximately 660,000 clones, roughly 90% of them singletons. The same sample was also studied in work on human thymus T cells.

Sequenced sample: thymocytes. These receptors were collected from a boy younger than two with a congenital heart defect.

This chain links TRBV19 with TRBJ1-1, with D perhaps TRBD1 (5 bases). Trimming removed 2 bases from V and 1 base from J, with 14 bases in between. In germline, CDR1 is LNHDA, CDR2 SQIVND (reference sequence). The CDR3 length is 16 residues. This CDR3 reads CASSIRAGLSNTEAFF. CDR3 nucleotide sequence: TGTGCCAGTAGTATAAGGGCAGGGCTATCGAACACTGAAGCTTTCTTT.

V gene TRBV7-9 combines with J gene TRBJ1-2; TRBD1 agrees at 9 bases. The germline V gene encodes CDR1 SEHNR and CDR2 FQNEAQ (reference sequence). The CDR3 runs 17 residues. Losses at the gene ends were 5 bases for V and 0 bases for J; bases not matched to a gene: 10. The CDR3 bases are TGTGCCAGCAGCGATTACCGGGACAGGGCAACTAACTATGGCTACACCTTC. Translated, it gives CASSDYRDRATNYGYTF. Full variable domain (remainder filled in from reference TRBV7-9 and TRBJ1-2): DTGVSQNPRHKITKRGQNVTFRCDPISEHNRLYWYRQTLGQGPEFLTYFQNEAQLEKSRLLSDRFSAERPKGSFSTLEIQRTEQGDSAMYLCASSDYRDRATNYGYTFGSGTRLTVV.

In nucleotides, the CDR3 is TGTGCCAGTAGTATAGATCGGGTCAATCAGCCCCAGCATTTT. Translation: CASSIDRVNQPQHF. The genes are TRBV19 and TRBJ1-5, with no clear D. The germline V gene has CDR1 LNHDA and CDR2 SQIVND (reference sequence). Deletions cut 0 bases from V and 3 bases from J, with 6 bases between. This CDR3 contains 14 residues.

This clone was counted a single time. The chain couples TRBV19 to TRBJ2-2; TRBD1 is a possible D gene (6 bases). The germline V and J ends were trimmed by 4 bases and 5 bases, with 14 bases remaining between them. The CDR3 is 15 amino acids. In germline, CDR1 is LNHDA, CDR2 SQIVND (reference sequence). The CDR3 DNA reads TGTGCCAGTAGTACCCGGGACACCTATACCGGGGAGCTGTTTTTT. This encodes CASSTRDTYTGELFF.

V is TRBV2 and J is TRBJ2-5; a possible D gene is TRBD2 (6 bases). This CDR3 has 15 residues. Trimming took off 6 bases at V and 4 bases at J, with 18 bases between the two ends. Germline lookup yields CDR1 SNHLY and CDR2 FYNNEI. The CDR3: CASSLVHGTGETQYF. CDR3 coding DNA: TGTGCCAGCAGCCTAGTCCACGGGACTGGAGAGACCCAGTACTTC.

This rearrangement joins TRBV5-1 to TRBJ2-5; the match to TRBD2 covers 9 bases. The CDR3 spans 17 residues. Germline V CDR1 and CDR2: SGHRS, YFSETQ. J gave up 2 bases and V 4 bases, and 12 bases lay outside the gene matches. CDR3 nucleotides: TGCGCCAGCAGCCCATGGGTGCGGGAGGGCCATCAAGAGACCCAGTACTTC. Encoded protein: CASSPWVREGHQETQYF.

The V call is TRBV14, the J call TRBJ2-1, with 8 nucleotides matching TRBD1. This CDR3 has 16 residues. Germline V lookup: CDR1 SGHDN, CDR2 FVKESK. V shed 1 base, J shed 5 bases, and the junction held 7 bases outside the gene matches. DNA of the CDR3: TGTGCCAGCAGCCAAGCAGAGGACAGGGAGAACAATGAGCAGTTCTTC. It encodes CASSQAEDRENNEQFF.

J is TRBJ2-2 and V is TRBV9; 9 nucleotides align to TRBD2. CDR1 is SGDLS, CDR2 YYNGEE, per germline. J gave up 4 bases and V 5 bases, and 3 bases lay outside the gene matches. The CDR3 length is 14 residues. As DNA, the CDR3 is TGTGCCAGCAGGGAGCGGGAGGCCACCGGGGAGCTGTTTTTT. The encoded protein is CASREREATGELFF.

This clone appeared a single time. The chain is built from TRBV9 and TRBJ1-2; a weak D match, TRBD1 (6 bases). The V gene lost 0 bases and the J gene lost 8 bases, with 20 bases spanning the gap. Germline CDR1 SGDLS, CDR2 YYNGEE. The CDR3 totals 16 residues. DNA of the CDR3: TGTGCCAGCAGCGTAGCAGTCAGGGGCGCCTTCTGGGGCTACACCTTC. Encoded protein: CASSVAVRGAFWGYTF.

The V and J genes are TRBV12-5 and TRBJ2-7; 8 nucleotides match TRBD1. The germline V gene has CDR1 LGHNT and CDR2 FRNRAP. This CDR3 is 15 amino acids long. Trimming removed 5 bases from V and 2 bases from J; junction bases left unmatched: 8. CDR3 coding DNA: TGTGCTAGTGGTCTTCTACCGGGACAGGCCTACGAGCAGTACTTC. This encodes CASGLLPGQAYEQYF.

This clone was recorded only once. The chain has TRBV4-3 and TRBJ2-1; 7 nucleotides match TRBD2. This CDR3 region has 17 residues. The V gene's germline CDR1 is LGHNA and CDR2 YSLEER. The junction had 10 bases not matched to a gene; V was cut back by 0 bases and J by 5 bases. The CDR3 DNA reads TGCGCCAGCAGCCAAGACGGCCCAGCGGGGATCCACAATGAGCAGTTCTTC. Protein sequence: CASSQDGPAGIHNEQFF.

The chain employs TRBV5-6 and TRBJ2-6; D is perhaps TRBD1 (6 bases). The V and J ends lost 2 bases and 4 bases respectively, with 13 bases between them. CDR3 length equals 16 residues. CDR1 and CDR2 (germline): SGHDT, YYEEEE. This CDR3 is CASSFRHRVGANVLTF. In DNA form, the CDR3 reads TGTGCCAGCAGCTTTCGGCACAGGGTGGGGGCCAACGTCCTGACTTTC.

The genes are TRBV15 and TRBJ2-7; 10 nucleotides agree with TRBD1. This CDR3 is 16 amino acids long. Germline CDR1 is LNHNV and CDR2 is YYDKDF (reference sequence). After removal of 1 base from V and 2 bases from J, the junction contained 5 bases not matched to a gene. CDR3 DNA: TGTGCCACCAGCAGAGCTTCCGGGACAGGGGCCTACGAGCAGTACTTC. This encodes CATSRASGTGAYEQYF.

The rearrangement joins TRBV14 to TRBJ2-5; no clear D gene. CDR1 and CDR2 (germline): SGHDN, FVKESK. V lost 1 base, J lost 1 base, and 10 bases lay in between. The CDR3 runs to 15 residues. The CDR3 spells CASSQARHSQETQYF. CDR3 DNA: TGTGCCAGCAGCCAAGCACGACATAGCCAAGAGACCCAGTACTTC.

The chain is built from TRBV6-1 and TRBJ1-2, with D possibly matching TRBD1 (5 bases). With 4 bases removed from V and 3 bases from J, the gap between germline ends came to 9 bases. The CDR3 extends over 13 amino acids. Germline lookup yields CDR1 MNHNS and CDR2 SASEGT. CDR3: CASSGRQYYGYTF. The CDR3 DNA sequence: TGTGCCAGCAGTGGCCGACAGTACTATGGCTACACCTTC.

The chain joins TRBV6-4 to TRBJ1-1; D perhaps matches TRBD1 (5 bases). Trimming shortened V by 1 base and J by 1 base, and 16 bases separated the two germline ends. The CDR3 has 17 residues. The germline gives CDR1 MRHNA, CDR2 SNTAGT. CDR3 in amino acids: CASSDYLGARRNTEAFF. CDR3 sequence (DNA): TGTGCCAGCAGTGACTACCTTGGGGCCAGACGGAACACTGAAGCTTTCTTT.

Only a few counts were recorded for this clone. The J gene is TRBJ1-1, the V gene TRBV28, with TRBD1 as a possible D gene (6 bases). Trimming pared 4 bases from V and 11 bases from J, leaving 20 bases between. The CDR3 has 14 residues. Germline V gene sequence: CDR1 MDHEN, CDR2 SYDVKM. The CDR3 here is CASSSPPTDSLAFF. The CDR3 DNA sequence: TGTGCCAGCAGTTCCCCGCCCACGGACAGCTTGGCTTTCTTT.

This chain uses TRBV5-4 with TRBJ2-7; TRBD2 agrees at 15 bases. Germline V gives CDR1 SGHNT, CDR2 YYREEE (reference sequence). With V trimmed by 4 bases and J by 6 bases, 17 bases remained unmatched. The CDR3 runs 19 residues. The CDR3 nucleotides read TGTGCCAGCAGCCGGTTGGGGACACCCGGGACTAGCGGGGGGCGCGAGCAGTACTTC. It encodes CASSRLGTPGTSGGREQYF. Complete variable domain (other parts from reference TRBV5-4 and TRBJ2-7): ETGVTQSPTHLIKTRGQQVTLRCSSQSGHNTVSWYQQALGQGPQFIFQYYREEENGRGNFPPRFSGLQFPNYSSELNVNALELDDSALYLCASSRLGTPGTSGGREQYFGPGTRLTVT.

The chain carries TRBV12-5 and TRBJ1-3; TRBD1 might be the D (5 bases). CDR3 size: 16 residues. The ends were cut back, 5 bases at V and 0 bases at J, with 14 bases in the middle. In germline, CDR1 is LGHNT, CDR2 FRNRAP. The CDR3 region is CASGPKGCSSGNTIYF. In DNA form, the CDR3 reads TGTGCTAGTGGTCCCAAGGGGTGCAGCTCTGGAAACACCATATATTTT.

The rearrangement uses TRBV7-2 and TRBJ2-3, with 7 bases lining up with TRBD2. The V gene end was trimmed by 2 bases and the J gene end by 10 bases; junction bases not matched to a gene: 6. CDR1 is SGHTA, CDR2 FQGNSA, per germline. CDR3 size: 13 residues. The CDR3 bases are TGTGCCAGCAGCTTAAGGAACGGGAGGTCGCAGTATTTT. Translating it yields CASSLRNGRSQYF.

The gene calls are TRBV4-3 and TRBJ2-5; 13 bases are shared with TRBD2. Germline V gene sequence: CDR1 LGHNA, CDR2 YSLEER. Unmatched junction bases numbered 10, after V lost 0 bases and J lost 12 bases. The CDR3 length is 16 residues. CDR3 bases: TGCGCCAGCAGCCAAGACAGACTAGCGGGAGGCCTCCCGAAGTACTTC. Translated, it gives CASSQDRLAGGLPKYF.

The genes are TRBV10-3 and TRBJ2-5, with 10 positions matching TRBD2. V shed 0 bases and J 5 bases; nucleotides not matched to a gene: 12. Germline V gene lookup returns CDR1 ENHRY and CDR2 SYGVKD. CDR3 length: 18 amino acids. The CDR3 DNA reads TGTGCCATCAGTGAGTCGTTAGCGGGAGGACTCCCCTGGGAGACCCAGTACTTC. Its protein product is CAISESLAGGLPWETQYF.

V usage is TRBV6-5 and J usage is TRBJ2-3; TRBD2 matches 11 bases. J was trimmed by 2 bases and V by 2 bases; bases with no gene match: 3. This CDR3 comprises 16 residues. Germline CDR1 is MNHEY and CDR2 is SVGAGI. The CDR3 DNA sequence: TGTGCCAGCAGTTACAAGGGACTAGCGGACACAGATACGCAGTATTTT. Translated, it gives CASSYKGLADTDTQYF.

The chain links TRBV27 to TRBJ2-3; the D gene is possibly TRBD2 (5 bases). V shed 6 bases and J shed 4 bases, with 14 bases lying between them. The germline V gene has CDR1 MNHEY and CDR2 SMNVEV (reference sequence). The CDR3 is 14 amino acids. CDR3 sequence reads: CASSHLGSADTQYF. In DNA, the CDR3 is TGTGCCAGCAGCCACTTGGGGAGCGCAGATACGCAGTATTTT.

V usage is TRBV30 and J usage is TRBJ1-4, with TRBD1 as a possible D gene (6 bases). V lost 1 base and J lost 2, with 11 bases in between. CDR1 and CDR2 from the germline V gene are GTSNPN and SVGIG (reference sequence). This CDR3 spans 15 amino acids. This CDR3 reads CAWSGGGTTNEKLFF. CDR3 nucleotides: TGTGCCTGGAGTGGAGGGGGTACCACTAATGAAAAACTGTTTTTT.

This rearrangement joins TRBV5-4 to TRBJ1-2; D gene unclear. Per germline, CDR1 SGHNT and CDR2 YYREEE (reference sequence). The CDR3 covers 13 residues. V was pared by 2 bases and J by 4 bases, with 9 bases between. CDR3 DNA sequence: TGTGCCAGCAGCTTTCAGACTTCCTATGGCTACACCTTC. It specifies CASSFQTSYGYTF. The full variable domain, with the rest looked up from reference TRBV5-4 and TRBJ1-2, is ETGVTQSPTHLIKTRGQQVTLRCSSQSGHNTVSWYQQALGQGPQFIFQYYREEENGRGNFPPRFSGLQFPNYSSELNVNALELDDSALYLCASSFQTSYGYTFGSGTRLTVV.

This rearrangement joins TRBV18 to TRBJ2-1; D perhaps matches TRBD2 (6 bases). There are 14 residues in the CDR3. In germline, CDR1 is KGHSH, CDR2 LQKENI. Deletions cut 7 bases from V and 0 bases from J, with 10 bases between. CDR3 loop: CASYGTFSYNEQFF. CDR3 coding DNA: TGTGCCAGCTATGGGACTTTCTCCTACAATGAGCAGTTCTTC.